The entry that follows covers one TCR beta chain sequence. Original analysis: The authors estimated nucleated cell counts from reference gene primer amplification. TCRdb's copy holds only in-frame clones and misses some; the assay was immunoSEQ multiplex PCR. V and J calls and clone size are as listed in that table; D and trimming were resolved from the DNA. Among about 370,000 clones listed, around 89% were seen once. The data originate from a study of blood T cell repertoires in COVID-19. On the study more broadly: The origin of the acute and convalescent COVID-19 samples was the United States, Italy and Spain.

Trimming took 6 bases from V and 7 from J; bases not matched to a gene: 9. The CDR3 extends over 13 amino acids. Per germline, CDR1 MNHEY and CDR2 SMNVEV (reference sequence). Material: peripheral blood. This TCR came from a young man with active or convalescent COVID-19. The chain employs TRBV27 and TRBJ2-7, with TRBD2 matching 7 bases. The CDR3 protein is CASRGLEFEEQYF. The CDR3 DNA sequence: TGTGCCAGCAGAGGACTAGAATTTGAGGAGCAGTACTTC.